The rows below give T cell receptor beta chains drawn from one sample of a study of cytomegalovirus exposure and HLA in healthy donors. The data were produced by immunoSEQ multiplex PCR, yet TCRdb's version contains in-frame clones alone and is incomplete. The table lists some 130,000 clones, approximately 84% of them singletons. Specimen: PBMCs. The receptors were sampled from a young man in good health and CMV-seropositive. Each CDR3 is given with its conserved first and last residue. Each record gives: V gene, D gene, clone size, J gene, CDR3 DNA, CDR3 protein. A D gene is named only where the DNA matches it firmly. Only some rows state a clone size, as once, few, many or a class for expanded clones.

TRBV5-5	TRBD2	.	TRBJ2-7	TGTGCCAGCAGCGAGGGGACTAGCGGGAGTTATTACGAGCAGTACTTC	CASSEGTSGSYYEQYF
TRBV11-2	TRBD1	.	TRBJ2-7	TGTGCCAGCGATCCGACAGGGGTCGACGAGCAGTACTTC	CASDPTGVDEQYF
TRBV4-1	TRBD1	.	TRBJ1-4	TGCGCCAGCAGCCGTCCCGGGACAGAAGAAAAACTGTTTTTT	CASSRPGTEEKLFF
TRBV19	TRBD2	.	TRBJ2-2	TGTGCCAGTAGTATAAGTACCGGGGGGGCCTCCGGGGAGCTGTTTTTT	CASSISTGGASGELFF
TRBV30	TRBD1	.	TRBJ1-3	TGTGCCTGGAGCAACAGGGGTTCTGGAAACACCATATATTTT	CAWSNRGSGNTIYF
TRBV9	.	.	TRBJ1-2	TGTGCCAGCAGCGTAGATGGACAGTTAAATGGCTACACCTTC	CASSVDGQLNGYTF
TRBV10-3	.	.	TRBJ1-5	TGTGCCATCAGGGACGATGGGGCAGGGCTGGAGCATTTT	CAIRDDGAGLEHF
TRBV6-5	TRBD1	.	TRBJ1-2	TGTGCCAGCACCGACACAGGGGGTGGCTACACCTTC	CASTDTGGGYTF
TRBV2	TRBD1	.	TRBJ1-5	TGTGCCAGCAGTGGGGGACAGGCCATGGGTGGTAAGCCCCAGCATTTT	CASSGGQAMGGKPQHF
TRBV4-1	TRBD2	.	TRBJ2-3	TGCGCCAGCAGCCACGAAAAGTTTAGCGGGATAAAGGATACGCAGTATTTT	CASSHEKFSGIKDTQYF
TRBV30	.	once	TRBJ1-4	TGTGCCTGGACCCGCGGGCGGGCCGGGAGGAGTGAAAAACTGTTTTTT	CAWTRGRAGRSEKLFF
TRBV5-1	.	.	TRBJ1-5	TGCGCCAGCAGCTTGTCGGGGAGTAGGAATCAGCCCCAGCATTTT	CASSLSGSRNQPQHF
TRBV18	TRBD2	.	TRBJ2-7	TGTGCCAGCTCACCACAGCGGGGGGCGGGCTACGAGCAGTACTTC	CASSPQRGAGYEQYF
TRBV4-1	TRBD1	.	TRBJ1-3	TGCGCCAGCAGCCAGGGACAGACCTCTGGAAACACCATATATTTT	CASSQGQTSGNTIYF
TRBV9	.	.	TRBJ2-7	TGTGCCAGCAGCCTGGGACTGACAACCGAGCAGTACTTC	CASSLGLTTEQYF
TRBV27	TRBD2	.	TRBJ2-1	TGTGCCAGCAGTTTATCGGGGGGACTACCATACAATGAGCAGTTCTTC	CASSLSGGLPYNEQFF
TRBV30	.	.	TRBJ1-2	TGTGCCTGGAGTGTACAAGGGGCGCCTGGGTATGGCTACACCTTC	CAWSVQGAPGYGYTF
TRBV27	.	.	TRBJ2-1	TGTGCCAGCAGTCCAGGACTATCCGGGAATGAGCAGTTCTTC	CASSPGLSGNEQFF
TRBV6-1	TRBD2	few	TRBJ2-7	TGTGCCAGCAGTGATAGGTGGGAGGGCCTGGGCGAGCAGTACTTC	CASSDRWEGLGEQYF
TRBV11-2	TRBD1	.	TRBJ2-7	TGTGCCACCTCGCGGGCAGGGGGTTACGAGCAGTACTTC	CATSRAGGYEQYF
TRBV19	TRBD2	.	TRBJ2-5	TGTGCCAGTAGTAGGGGACTAGCTACCCAAGAGACCCAGTACTTC	CASSRGLATQETQYF
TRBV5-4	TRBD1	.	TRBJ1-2	TGTGCCAGCAGCTTACCCGACAGGGGACGGGGCTACACCTTC	CASSLPDRGRGYTF